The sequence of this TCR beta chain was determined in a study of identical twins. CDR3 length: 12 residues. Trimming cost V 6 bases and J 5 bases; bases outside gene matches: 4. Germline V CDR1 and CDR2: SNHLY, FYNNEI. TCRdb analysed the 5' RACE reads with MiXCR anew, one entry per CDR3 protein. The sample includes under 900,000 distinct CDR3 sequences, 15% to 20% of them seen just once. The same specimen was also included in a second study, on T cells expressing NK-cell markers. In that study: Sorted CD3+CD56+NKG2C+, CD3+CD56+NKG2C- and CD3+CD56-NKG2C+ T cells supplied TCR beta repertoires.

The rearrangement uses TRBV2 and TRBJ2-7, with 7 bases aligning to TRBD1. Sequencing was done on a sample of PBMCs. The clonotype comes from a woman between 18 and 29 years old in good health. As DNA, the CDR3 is TGTGCCAGCAGGACGACAGGGAACGAGCAGTACTTC. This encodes CASRTTGNEQYF.